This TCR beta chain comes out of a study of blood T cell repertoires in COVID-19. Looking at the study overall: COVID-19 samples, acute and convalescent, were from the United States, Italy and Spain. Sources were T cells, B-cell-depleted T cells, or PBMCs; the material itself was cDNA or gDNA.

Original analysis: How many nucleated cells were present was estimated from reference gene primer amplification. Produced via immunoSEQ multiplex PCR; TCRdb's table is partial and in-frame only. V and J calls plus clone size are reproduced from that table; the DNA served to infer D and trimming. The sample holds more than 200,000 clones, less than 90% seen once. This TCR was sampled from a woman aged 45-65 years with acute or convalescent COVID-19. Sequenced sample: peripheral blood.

In DNA form, the CDR3 reads TGCGCCAGCAGCTTGCTCGGACAGGGGGAGACCCAGTACTTC. This translates into CASSLLGQGETQYF. V usage is TRBV5-1 and J usage is TRBJ2-5; 9 nucleotides align to TRBD1. V shed 1 base and J 5 bases; nucleotides not matched to a gene: 3. The germline gives CDR1 SGHRS, CDR2 YFSETQ. The CDR3 contains 14 residues.